This is a list of T cell receptor beta chains from one sample in a study of blood T cell repertoires in COVID-19. Here immunoSEQ multiplex PCR was the method, and the copy in TCRdb shows in-frame clones only, minus some. Of around 370,000 clones in the sample, more than 75% are singletons; the top ten hold more than 1%. The sequenced sample was PBMCs or T cells enriched from blood (not recorded which). These receptors were taken from a woman younger than 30 who had recovered from COVID-19. The CDR3 runs from the conserved cysteine through the conserved F or W. D genes are given only for firm matches. Expanded clones get a size class; other rows say once, few or many, or leave the size out.

clone size	V gene	D gene	J gene	CDR3 DNA	CDR3 protein
few	TRBV12-5	NA	TRBJ1-5	TGTGCTAGTGGTTTGGTACAGGGCAGCAATCAGCCCCAGCATTTT	CASGLVQGSNQPQHF
few	TRBV11-2	NA	TRBJ1-1	TGTGCCAGCAGCTTAAACCCCACAGGGAACACTGAAGCTTTCTTT	CASSLNPTGNTEAFF
NA	TRBV1	NA	TRBJ2-3	TGCACCAGCATACTAGGACTAGCGGGGGGTCCCGACTCCACAGATACGCAGTATTTT	CTSILGLAGGPDSTDTQYF
NA	TRBV5-1	NA	TRBJ2-6	TGCGCCAGCAGCCTGACAGCTTCTGGGGCCAACGTCCTGACTTTC	CASSLTASGANVLTF
NA	TRBV9	TRBD1	TRBJ1-4	TGTGCCAGCAGCATCGGACAGGGAGGGGAAAAACTGTTTTTT	CASSIGQGGEKLFF
NA	TRBV2	NA	TRBJ1-5	TGTGCCAGCGGGCCCGACCATAGCAATCAGCCCCAGCATTTT	CASGPDHSNQPQHF
NA	TRBV9	NA	TRBJ1-1	TGTGCCAGCAGCGCTTGGACAGACTCGACTGAAGCTTTCTTT	CASSAWTDSTEAFF
NA	TRBV28	NA	TRBJ1-5	TGTGCCAGCGGGCCTCCAACAGGGCTAGGGTATAGCAATCAGCCCCAGCATTTT	CASGPPTGLGYSNQPQHF
once	TRBV2	TRBD1	TRBJ1-1	TGTGCCAGCAGTGAGTTGCAGGGGGAGAACACTGAAGCTTTCTTT	CASSELQGENTEAFF
NA	TRBV24-1	NA	TRBJ1-2	TGTGCCACCAGCCCCGGACAGTTAAACTATGGCTACACCTTC	CATSPGQLNYGYTF
NA	TRBV15	TRBD1	TRBJ1-5	TGTGCCACCAGCATAAGGGCAGGGGGAAGGCCCCAGCATTTT	CATSIRAGGRPQHF
once	TRBV4-3	TRBD1	TRBJ1-6	TGCGCCAGCAGCCACGACAGGGCTTATAATTCACCCCTCCACTTT	CASSHDRAYNSPLHF
NA	TRBV4-3	NA	TRBJ1-5	TGCGCCAGCAGCCAAGATAACAGCCAACATAGCAATCAGCCCCAGCATTTT	CASSQDNSQHSNQPQHF
few	TRBV15	NA	TRBJ1-3	TGTGCCACCAGCAGAGATGTCACTAAAAGCTCTGGAAACACCATATATTTT	CATSRDVTKSSGNTIYF
NA	TRBV27	NA	TRBJ1-4	TGTGCCAGCAGTTGGCAAGCGACGATTGAAAAACTGTTTTTT	CASSWQATIEKLFF
NA	TRBV19	NA	TRBJ2-5	TGTGCCAGTAGTGCTCGACTGGCGGCGGAGACCCAGTACTTC	CASSARLAAETQYF
NA	TRBV30	TRBD1	TRBJ1-4	TGTGCCTGGAGCGAGGGGGCTAGGGAAAAACTGTTTTTT	CAWSEGAREKLFF
NA	TRBV7-8	NA	TRBJ1-3	TGTGCCAGCAGCTTAGATGGGCGAGCTGGAAACACCATATATTTT	CASSLDGRAGNTIYF
NA	TRBV5-1	NA	TRBJ1-2	TGCGCCAGCAGCTTGGACAGTAACTATGGCTACACCTTC	CASSLDSNYGYTF
NA	TRBV7-2	NA	TRBJ1-1	TGTGCCAGCAGCTTAGAGGCCGGGACTGGCCTCAGTGATTTCTTT	CASSLEAGTGLSDFF
NA	TRBV4-2	TRBD2	TRBJ2-3	TGTGCCAGCAGAGGCGGGGGGCCAACAGATACGCAGTATTTT	CASRGGGPTDTQYF
NA	TRBV6-2/TRBV6-3	NA	TRBJ1-4	TGTGCCAGCAGTTACCCGTCGCGGGGAGGAAATGAAAAACTGTTTTTT	CASSYPSRGGNEKLFF
NA	TRBV6-5	NA	TRBJ1-1	TGTGCCAGCAGTTACTCGGGTAGCCGAACATCTGAAGCTTTCTTT	CASSYSGSRTSEAFF
NA	TRBV6-4	TRBD1	TRBJ2-7	TGTGCCAGCAGTGAACGGTCGGACAGGGGGCGAACAAACTCCTACGAGCAGTACTTC	CASSERSDRGRTNSYEQYF
NA	TRBV3-1/TRBV3-2	NA	TRBJ1-6	TGTGCCAGCAGCCAACGACATCCCTGGGGGGAAAGTAATTCACCCCTCCACTTT	CASSQRHPWGESNSPLHF
NA	TRBV6-5	NA	TRBJ1-6	TGTGCCAGCTCAGGGGCGCTTTATAATTCACCCCTCCACTTT	CASSGALYNSPLHF